The following is a T cell receptor (beta chain) sequence with its context. Its antigen specificity is not known. No base-level quality is on record; no much larger clone is a single base apart. This sample is part of a study of human CD4 T cells and Enterobacteriaceae (dated by TCRdb to the early 2020s). Study-wide findings and limitations: In ex vivo samples, clonotypes with broad cross-reactivity seemed more expanded than specific clonotypes, as 11 of 19 and about 65% of the roughly 34 fell within the top 5%. The reactivity of ex vivo clonotypes was inferred solely by matching the nucleotide sequences of those clonotypes to CFSE-low cultures from the same donors.

Memory CD4+ T cells, defined as all CD4+ cells except CD45RA+CCR7+CD95- naive cells, were FACS-sorted on a FACSAria III to over 95% purity. Blood from healthy donors was obtained from blood donation centers in Switzerland. Positive selection with CD4 and CD14 magnetic microbeads was used to enrich total CD4+ T cells and monocytes. CD8+, CD14+, CD16+, CD56+, CD19+ and CD25-bright cells were excluded before sorting. To assess in vivo expansion of bacteria-reactive clonotypes, total memory CD4+ T cells from two blood donors were sequenced directly ex vivo. Ficoll-Paque Plus was used to isolate peripheral blood mononuclear cells from donor blood. Trimming accounts for 5 bases at V and 1 base at J, while the number of junction bases matched to no gene is 5. Reading from cysteine to phenylalanine, the CDR3 counts 16 amino acids. Here the CDR3 DNA is all that survives: 48 bases in frame from base 1. CDR1 and CDR2, per the germline V gene, are SGHTA and FQGNSA.

Deep-level sequencing was performed on ex vivo total memory CD4+ samples, with a detection sensitivity of one cell in 200,000. Genomic DNA was extracted from cell pellets with the QIAamp DNA Micro Kit, and its quantity and purity were checked by spectrophotometry. Amplification of TCR Vbeta CDR3 regions was performed with the immunoSEQ multiplex PCR assay. The amplicons were sequenced on the Illumina HiSeq platform. The retrieved sequences were 87 nucleotides long and included the CDR3 region. As for how the authors treated the data: A unique productive TCR Vbeta nucleotide sequence was defined as a clonotype and was quantified by productive template frequency from ImmunoSEQ Analyzer V3.0. A threshold at the top 5th percentile of each frequency-ranked repertoire was used to define expanded clonotypes. Repertoire overlap was computed as Chao-Jaccard with the R package fossil and visualized by nonmetric multidimensional scaling with the R package MASS. Not all clones reach the TCRdb copy of this immuneACCESS table, which keeps in-frame sequences only. Checked studies attribute under half of the gap to unresolved V genes and leave the rest unexplained. The DNA gave D and trimming, while V, J and clone size come from that table. The sample yields some 26,000 clones; about 82% were counted once. The ten biggest clones cover 0.9% to 1% of the sample.

Sequenced: memory CD4+ T cells from blood. The cell subset or site label on this specimen signifies: total memory CD4 T cells sorted directly ex vivo, unstimulated. This sequence originates from a human donor in good health. Recombination joined TRBV7-2 with TRBJ2-1; 10 bases in between match TRBD2. CDR3 loop: CASSLIAGGSYNEQFF. The nucleotides read TGTGCCAGCAGCCTAATAGCGGGGGGTTCCTACAATGAGCAGTTCTTC. Beyond the CDR3, the reference TRBV7-2 and TRBJ2-1 genes provide the residues; the full variable domain reads: GAGVSQSPSNKVTEKGKDVELRCDPISGHTALYWYRQSLGQGLEFLIYFQGNSAPDKSGLPSDRFSAERTGGSVSTLTIQRTQQEDSAVYLCASSLIAGGSYNEQFFGPGTRLTVL.